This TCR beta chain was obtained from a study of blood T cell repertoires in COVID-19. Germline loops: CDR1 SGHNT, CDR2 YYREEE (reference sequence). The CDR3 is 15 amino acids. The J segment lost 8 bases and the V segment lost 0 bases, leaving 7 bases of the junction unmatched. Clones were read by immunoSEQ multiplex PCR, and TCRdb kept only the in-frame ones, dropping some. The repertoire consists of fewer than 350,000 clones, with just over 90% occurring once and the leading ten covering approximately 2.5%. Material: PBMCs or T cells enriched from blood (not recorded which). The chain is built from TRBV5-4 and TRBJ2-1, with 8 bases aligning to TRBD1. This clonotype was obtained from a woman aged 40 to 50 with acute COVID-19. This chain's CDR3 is CASSLGQGYFDEQFF. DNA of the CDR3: TGTGCCAGCAGCTTGGGACAGGGGTATTTCGATGAGCAGTTCTTC.